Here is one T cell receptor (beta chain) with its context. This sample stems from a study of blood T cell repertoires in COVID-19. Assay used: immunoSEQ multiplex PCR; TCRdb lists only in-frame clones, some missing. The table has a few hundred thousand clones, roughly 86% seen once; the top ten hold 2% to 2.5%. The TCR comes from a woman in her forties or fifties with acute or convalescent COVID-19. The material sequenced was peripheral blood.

The CDR3: CASSSPGQGNVQYF. In DNA, the CDR3 is TGCGCCAGCAGCTCCCCGGGACAGGGGAACGTGCAGTACTTC. The gene calls are TRBV5-1 and TRBJ2-7; TRBD1 agrees at 10 bases. With V trimmed by 3 bases and J by 9 bases, 9 bases remained unmatched. The CDR3 is 14 amino acids. The V gene's germline CDR1 is SGHRS and CDR2 YFSETQ.